Sequencing of this T cell receptor (beta chain) was carried out in a study of early T cells in non-severe SARS-CoV-2 infection. CDR1 and CDR2 (germline): SGHRS, YFSETQ. The CDR3 length is 13 residues. The V end was cut by 1 base, the J end by 5 bases, with 7 bases between. TCRdb redid the calling of the 5' RACE reads with MiXCR, one entry per CDR3 protein. Of under 70,000 distinct CDR3 sequences in the sample, approximately 6% were seen once. The table lists this clonotype with many counts. The sequence derives from an adult who was a healthcare worker with PCR-confirmed SARS-CoV-2 infection or an uninfected control (not recorded which). This chain uses TRBV5-1 with TRBJ1-5, with D possibly being TRBD1 (5 bases). The specimen comprised whole blood, sampled at baseline. CDR3: CASSLKGDQPQHF. CDR3 coding DNA: TGCGCCAGCAGCTTGAAAGGGGATCAGCCCCAGCATTTT.